Listed below are T cell receptor beta chains from one sample, sequenced in a study of blood T cell repertoires in COVID-19. Sequencing was performed with immunoSEQ multiplex PCR; in TCRdb, only in-frame clones are kept and a portion is missing. The table shows around 300,000 clones, with approximately 86% occurring only once. Sequences were obtained from peripheral blood. These receptor sequences come from a woman aged 25 to 45 who had recovered from COVID-19. CDR3s include the opening cysteine and the closing phenylalanine or tryptophan. The order of the fields is D gene, clone size, CDR3 length, J gene, V gene, CDR3 DNA, CDR3 protein. D genes are given only for firm matches. Some rows have no size entry. The others give once, few or many, or a class for an expanded clone.

TRBD2	-	17	TRBJ2-2	TRBV10-3	TGTGCCATCAGTGCCGGGACTAGCGGGAATCTACTCGGGGAGCTGTTTTTT	CAISAGTSGNLLGELFF
TRBD1	-	14	TRBJ2-7	TRBV3-1/TRBV3-2	TGTGCCAGCAGCGAGGGACAGGGAGGCTACGAGCAGTACTTC	CASSEGQGGYEQYF
TRBD1	-	13	TRBJ2-7	TRBV2	TGTGCCAGCGGAACAGGGGGCTCCTACGAGCAGTACTTC	CASGTGGSYEQYF
-	-	14	TRBJ2-5	TRBV7-2	TGTGCCAGCAGCTTAGCAGGATCGGGGGAGACCCAGTACTTC	CASSLAGSGETQYF
-	-	12	TRBJ1-4	TRBV19	TGTGCCAGTAGTATAGAACGGGGAGTACTGTTTTTT	CASSIERGVLFF
TRBD1	-	13	TRBJ1-1	TRBV30	TGTGCCTGGGGACAGGGGAGGGGAACTGAAGCTTTCTTT	CAWGQGRGTEAFF
-	-	12	TRBJ2-3	TRBV9	TGTGCCAGCTCCGACTACACAGATACGCAGTATTTT	CASSDYTDTQYF
TRBD2	-	17	TRBJ2-2	TRBV11-2	TGTGCCAGCAGCTTGAGACTAGCGGGGGCCCACGGCGGGGAGCTGTTTTTT	CASSLRLAGAHGGELFF
TRBD2	-	13	TRBJ2-1	TRBV7-2	TGTGCCACCTCAAGCGGGAGCAGTTTTGAGCAGTTCTTC	CATSSGSSFEQFF
-	-	14	TRBJ1-2	TRBV5-1	TGCGCCAGCAGCTTGGGGGGGCCTCGGGGAGGCTACACCTTC	CASSLGGPRGGYTF
-	-	15	TRBJ2-3	TRBV3-1/TRBV3-2	TGTGCCAGCAGCCCTAGGGGGAGGGACACAGATACGCAGTATTTT	CASSPRGRDTDTQYF
TRBD1	-	15	TRBJ1-6	TRBV30	TGTGCCTGGGGGCCGGGACAGGGTGGGCTCTCACCCCTCCACTTT	CAWGPGQGGLSPLHF
TRBD1	-	14	TRBJ1-1	TRBV27	TGTGCCAGCAGGACAGGGGGCGAGAACACTGAAGCTTTCTTT	CASRTGGENTEAFF
-	-	16	TRBJ2-7	TRBV7-6	TGTGCCAGCAGCTTACGAGGGGGGGGGAGAATGGACGAGCAGTACTTC	CASSLRGGGRMDEQYF
TRBD2	-	16	TRBJ2-1	TRBV5-1	TGCGCCAGCAGCTTAGGAGGCGGGGCGGGAGTAAGGGAGCAGTTCTTC	CASSLGGGAGVREQFF
TRBD2	few	16	TRBJ2-7	TRBV7-2	TGTGCCAGCAGCGCATCAGGGAGGGGAAGCTCCTACGAGCAGTACTTC	CASSASGRGSSYEQYF
TRBD2	-	17	TRBJ2-2	TRBV14	TGTGCCAGCAGCCCGGCAGTGCTAGCGGGCAACACCGGGGAGCTGTTTTTT	CASSPAVLAGNTGELFF
-	-	12	TRBJ1-2	TRBV21-1	TGTGCCAGCAGCAAAAAACAGGGTGGCTACACCTTC	CASSKKQGGYTF
-	-	13	TRBJ2-7	TRBV5-1	TGCGCCAGCAGCTTGGGGCCGTTCTACGAGCAGTACTTC	CASSLGPFYEQYF
-	-	17	TRBJ2-3	TRBV27	TGTGCCAGCAACCCAACCCATTCTGGGCCCTTCACAGATACGCAGTATTTT	CASNPTHSGPFTDTQYF
TRBD1	-	14	TRBJ1-5	TRBV19	TGTGCCAGTAGTATGGCAGGGGGGAATCAGCCCCAGCATTTT	CASSMAGGNQPQHF
-	-	16	TRBJ2-2	TRBV30	TGTGCCTGGAGTGTATCGGGGGTCCTACTCACCGGGGAGCTGTTTTTT	CAWSVSGVLLTGELFF
-	-	15	TRBJ2-7	TRBV27	TGTGCCAGCAGTTTATCTCTGTTCGGGACCTACGAGCAGTACTTC	CASSLSLFGTYEQYF
TRBD1	-	12	TRBJ2-7	TRBV12-3/TRBV12-4	TGTGCCAGCAGTTCGGACAGGTACGAGCAGTACTTC	CASSSDRYEQYF
TRBD1	-	14	TRBJ1-2	TRBV6-4	TGTGCCAGCAGTGGGGGGACAGGATCCTATGGCTACACCTTC	CASSGGTGSYGYTF
-	-	14	TRBJ2-3	TRBV5-1	TGCGCCAGCAGCCCGCGGCATTCGACGGATACGCAGTATTTT	CASSPRHSTDTQYF
-	-	14	TRBJ2-6	TRBV5-1	TGCGCCAGCAGCAAGACCGGGTCCAGGGACGTCCTGACTTTC	CASSKTGSRDVLTF
-	-	14	TRBJ2-7	TRBV24-1	TGTGCCACCAGTGATAGGCGGAGAACGGACGAGCAGTACTTC	CATSDRRRTDEQYF
TRBD1	-	14	TRBJ1-6	TRBV7-3	TGTGCCAGCAGTAAATCAGGGGGAGGTTCACCCCTCCACTTT	CASSKSGGGSPLHF
TRBD2	-	15	TRBJ2-2	TRBV12-5	TGTGCTAGTGGTATCCCTAGCGGGGGGGCCGGGGAGCTGTTTTTT	CASGIPSGGAGELFF
TRBD2	-	16	TRBJ2-7	TRBV6-2/TRBV6-3	TGTGCCAGCAGTTCCCTCAGCGGGACGTATAATTACGAGCAGTACTTC	CASSSLSGTYNYEQYF